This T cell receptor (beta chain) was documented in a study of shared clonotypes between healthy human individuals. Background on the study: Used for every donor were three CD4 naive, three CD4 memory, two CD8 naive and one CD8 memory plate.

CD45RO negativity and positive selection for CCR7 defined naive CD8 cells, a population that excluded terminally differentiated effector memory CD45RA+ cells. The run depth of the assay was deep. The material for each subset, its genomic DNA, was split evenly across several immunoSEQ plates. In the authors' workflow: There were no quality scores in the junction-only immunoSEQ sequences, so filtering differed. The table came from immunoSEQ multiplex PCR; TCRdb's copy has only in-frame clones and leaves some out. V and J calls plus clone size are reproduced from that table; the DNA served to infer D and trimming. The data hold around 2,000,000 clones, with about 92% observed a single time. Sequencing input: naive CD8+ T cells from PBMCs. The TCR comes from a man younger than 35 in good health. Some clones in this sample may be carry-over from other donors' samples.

The CDR3 coding sequence is TGTGCCAGCAGGTCCGGGACAGGGGCTTATGAAAAACTGTTTTTT. The encoded protein is CASRSGTGAYEKLFF. The chain combines TRBV6-6 with TRBJ1-4; 10 bases match TRBD1. This CDR3 comprises 15 residues. The junction had 7 bases not matched to a gene; V was cut back by 6 bases and J by 6 bases. Germline CDR1 and CDR2: MNHNY and SVGAGI (reference sequence).